This is a list of T cell receptor beta chains from one sample in a study of T cells in Graves' hyperthyroidism and ophthalmopathy. MiXCR, run by TCRdb on the multiplex PCR reads, gives a single entry per CDR3 protein. The sample records almost 600,000 distinct CDR3 sequences, roughly 50% being singletons. Sequenced input: peripheral blood or thyroid tissue (not recorded which). Receptors were obtained from a woman younger than 35 with Graves' hyperthyroidism. CDR3s leave out the opening cysteine and the closing phenylalanine or tryptophan.

cdr3_length | j_call | v_call | cdr3_aa
11 | TRBJ2-1 | TRBV7-9 | ASRGGGYNEQF
17 | TRBJ2-2 | TRBV7-2 | ASSGGGRGQTHSAGELF
14 | TRBJ2-2 | TRBV20-1 | SARNPSGPFTGELF
13 | TRBJ1-3 | TRBV27 | ASSPLEAFGKTIY
15 | TRBJ2-2 | TRBV19 | ASSIVPVGWRNGELF
10 | TRBJ2-7 | TRBV5-1 | ASREREYEQY
11 | TRBJ2-5 | TRBV6-2/TRBV6-3 | ASSYWGEETQY
12 | TRBJ2-2 | TRBV4-3 | ASSPLPWAGELF
11 | TRBJ1-5 | TRBV2 | ASSPGTGGSQH
11 | TRBJ2-6 | TRBV29-1 | SEASSGANVLT
14 | TRBJ2-3 | TRBV7-8 | ASSLLQGFPIDTQY
14 | TRBJ1-5 | TRBV24-1 | ATSDGPLTNHQPQH
13 | TRBJ1-4 | TRBV15 | ATSSRRSSNEKLF
12 | TRBJ2-7 | TRBV12-3/TRBV12-4 | ASSPGQGVREQY
12 | TRBJ2-7 | TRBV10-3 | AISIQGAIDEQY
11 | TRBJ1-5 | TRBV19 | ASSIGILQPQH
10 | TRBJ1-1 | TRBV12-5 | ASGFPASEAF
13 | TRBJ1-5 | TRBV6-6 | ASSYNRVSNQPQH
12 | TRBJ2-1 | TRBV24-1 | ATSDAMGYNEQF
14 | TRBJ1-2 | TRBV11-1 | ASSLFQGAPDYGYT
9 | TRBJ2-3 | TRBV24-1 | ATSETDTQY
15 | TRBJ1-6 | TRBV4-1 | ASSPDTRSSYNSPLH
11 | TRBJ1-1 | TRBV2 | ASMIRQGPEAF
12 | TRBJ1-6 | TRBV27 | ASSSSSQRRALH
11 | TRBJ2-7 | TRBV15 | ATRGLSEREQY
12 | TRBJ1-2 | TRBV6-6 | ASSSWDRGHGYT
12 | TRBJ1-2 | TRBV7-8 | ASSLRDRGYGYT
10 | TRBJ2-2 | TRBV11-2 | ASSFLSGELF
14 | TRBJ2-5 | TRBV10-3 | AISEGRAKLQETQY
16 | TRBJ2-7 | TRBV2 | ASSELGLAGELFNEQY
12 | TRBJ2-7 | TRBV6-5 | ASSYQQVSYEQY
12 | TRBJ2-7 | TRBV5-1 | ASSPRGGRNEQY
13 | TRBJ1-5 | TRBV15 | ATSSARMTSQPQH